Sequencing of this TCR beta chain was carried out in a study of Ad26.COV2.S vaccination and SARS-CoV-2 variants. As for the study in general: Donor joined the COV1001 Ad26.COV2.S trial arm. Ad26.COV2.S, an intramuscular injection, was given once or twice 56 days apart.

This clone was seen just once. Treatment of the sample: over 15 received Ad26.COV2.S at low or high dose, single or two shots; about 5 received placebo; per-sample allocation not given. On day 63 after the first injection, vaccine and placebo recipients gave samples. The individual, an adult aged 18-55 years, was a donor in Boston. The germline V and J ends were trimmed by 2 bases and 3 bases, with 11 bases remaining between them. Germline CDR1 MNHEY, CDR2 SVGAGI. This CDR3 region has 14 residues. Measured with immunoSEQ multiplex PCR; TCRdb has only the in-frame clones, and not every one. The sample consists of 350,000 to 450,000 clones, about 90% of them appearing once.

The clonotype was recovered from a person aged 18 to 65 who received the Ad26.COV2.S COVID-19 vaccine or a placebo. The chain has TRBV6-5 and TRBJ2-7, with a weak D call TRBD1 (6 bases). The sequenced sample was peripheral blood, obtained in a trial of Ad26.COV2.S vaccine versus placebo. The CDR3: CASSYGGRGYEQYF. The CDR3 DNA reads TGTGCCAGCAGTTACGGAGGCAGGGGCTACGAGCAGTACTTC.